This TCR beta chain was retrieved from a study of control samples from healthy donors and cancer patients. The data were produced by immunoSEQ multiplex PCR, yet TCRdb's version contains in-frame clones alone and is incomplete. The repertoire holds more than 140,000 clones, with 91% as singletons. The CDR3 consists of 14 residues. The V end lost 3 bases, the J end lost 3 bases, and 12 bases lay between the germline ends. The germline V gene encodes CDR1 LNHNV and CDR2 YYDKDF (reference sequence). The chain is built from TRBV15 and TRBJ2-7; D unresolved. Sequenced input: blood. This TCR came from a man between 18 and 29 years old in good health. The CDR3 DNA sequence: TGTGCCACCAGCAGGGCTGTTACAGACTACGAGCAGTACTTC. This sequence encodes CATSRAVTDYEQYF. Full variable domain (rest looked up from reference TRBV15 and TRBJ2-7): DAMVIQNPRYQVTQFGKPVTLSCSQTLNHNVMYWYQQKSSQAPKLLFHYYDKDFNNEADTPDNFQSRRPNTSFCFLDIRSPGLGDTAMYLCATSRAVTDYEQYFGPGTRLTVT.